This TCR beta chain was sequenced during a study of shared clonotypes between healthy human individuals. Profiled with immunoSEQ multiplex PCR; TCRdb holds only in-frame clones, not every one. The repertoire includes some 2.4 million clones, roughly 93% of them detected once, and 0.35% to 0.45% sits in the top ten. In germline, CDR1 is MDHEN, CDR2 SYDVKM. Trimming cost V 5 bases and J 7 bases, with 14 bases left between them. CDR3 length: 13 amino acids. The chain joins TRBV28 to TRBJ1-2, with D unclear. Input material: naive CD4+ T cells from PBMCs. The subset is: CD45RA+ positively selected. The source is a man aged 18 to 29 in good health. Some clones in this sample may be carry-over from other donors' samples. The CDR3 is CASSPNRGPGYTF. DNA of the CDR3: TGTGCCAGCAGTCCCAACCGAGGACCTGGCTACACCTTC.